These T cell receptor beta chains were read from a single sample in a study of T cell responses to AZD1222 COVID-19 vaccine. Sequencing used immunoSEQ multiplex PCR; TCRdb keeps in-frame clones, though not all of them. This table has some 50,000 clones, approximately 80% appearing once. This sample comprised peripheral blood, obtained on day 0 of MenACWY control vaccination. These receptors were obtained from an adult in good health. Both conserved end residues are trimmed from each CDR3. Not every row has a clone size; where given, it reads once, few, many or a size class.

cdr3_aa: ASSGAGSLQEQY; clone_size: .; v_call: TRBV10-1
cdr3_aa: ASSYEVAGGGETQY; clone_size: .; v_call: TRBV6-5
cdr3_aa: AWSARSNEKLF; clone_size: once; v_call: TRBV30
cdr3_aa: ASSAGDRGNQPQH; clone_size: .; v_call: TRBV2
cdr3_aa: ASSRLAGVVDTQY; clone_size: .; v_call: TRBV25-1
cdr3_aa: ASSQYEAGRVYGYT; clone_size: .; v_call: TRBV23-1
cdr3_aa: ASSSSMDRVGEKLF; clone_size: .; v_call: TRBV28
cdr3_aa: ASSPRVLTSGNTIY; clone_size: once; v_call: TRBV11-2
cdr3_aa: ASGPLGGYSYEQY; clone_size: .; v_call: TRBV12-5
cdr3_aa: ASSSNTGGYNEQF; clone_size: .; v_call: TRBV7-6
cdr3_aa: ASIQINTGELF; clone_size: .; v_call: TRBV12-3/TRBV12-4
cdr3_aa: ASSLGYRGPRGTEAF; clone_size: .; v_call: TRBV7-8
cdr3_aa: ASSDGRSSDTQY; clone_size: .; v_call: TRBV7-6
cdr3_aa: ASSSGRGNTIY; clone_size: .; v_call: TRBV5-4
cdr3_aa: ASSLEGLSLYGYT; clone_size: .; v_call: TRBV5-6
cdr3_aa: SIRDSRNSPLH; clone_size: .; v_call: TRBV29-1
cdr3_aa: ASSWDTYNEQF; clone_size: .; v_call: TRBV6-1
cdr3_aa: ASSLEANSYNEQF; clone_size: .; v_call: TRBV7-8
cdr3_aa: ASSLPSGSGRTSSYNEQF; clone_size: .; v_call: TRBV7-8
cdr3_aa: ASSMRAGMNTGELF; clone_size: .; v_call: TRBV19
cdr3_aa: ASSLAQETQY; clone_size: .; v_call: TRBV5-4
cdr3_aa: ASSEAVRKDGYT; clone_size: .; v_call: TRBV6-1
cdr3_aa: ASSPSLGANTEAF; clone_size: .; v_call: TRBV28
cdr3_aa: ATGTEGEKLF; clone_size: .; v_call: TRBV15
cdr3_aa: AVGPHRANEKLF; clone_size: .; v_call: TRBV30
cdr3_aa: ASTHGLNTEAF; clone_size: .; v_call: TRBV7-9
cdr3_aa: ATTEGPRGDTQY; clone_size: .; v_call: TRBV24-1
cdr3_aa: ASSTGQDHGYT; clone_size: once; v_call: TRBV18
cdr3_aa: ASSPPFPGQGETQY; clone_size: .; v_call: TRBV18
cdr3_aa: ASSLVSAAKKETQY; clone_size: .; v_call: TRBV27
cdr3_aa: SAATYSNQPQH; clone_size: few; v_call: TRBV29-1
cdr3_aa: AISSQGWGEKLF; clone_size: .; v_call: TRBV10-3
cdr3_aa: ASSGAVTNTGELF; clone_size: .; v_call: TRBV5-4
cdr3_aa: ATSDRKPGQDIYGYT; clone_size: .; v_call: TRBV24-1
cdr3_aa: ASRFGTGKDYGYT; clone_size: once; v_call: TRBV5-1
cdr3_aa: ASSIANQPQH; clone_size: .; v_call: TRBV19
cdr3_aa: AWSAIGTDQPQH; clone_size: .; v_call: TRBV30
cdr3_aa: ASREANSPLH; clone_size: .; v_call: TRBV12-3/TRBV12-4
cdr3_aa: ATPGSGSSTDTQY; clone_size: .; v_call: TRBV28
cdr3_aa: ASSYGTSEQF; clone_size: .; v_call: TRBV12-3/TRBV12-4
cdr3_aa: ASSRQTENYGYT; clone_size: .; v_call: TRBV19
cdr3_aa: ASSVGTYPEKLF; clone_size: .; v_call: TRBV9
cdr3_aa: ASSQDWGVNEKLF; clone_size: .; v_call: TRBV14
cdr3_aa: ASGVAGGLYNEQY; clone_size: once; v_call: TRBV5-1
cdr3_aa: ATSRDFGREKLF; clone_size: once; v_call: TRBV15
cdr3_aa: ASSVPGRGADTQY; clone_size: .; v_call: TRBV5-6
cdr3_aa: ASSRTSGGASTDTQY; clone_size: .; v_call: TRBV5-4
cdr3_aa: ASTRTRGSNSPLH; clone_size: .; v_call: TRBV7-9
cdr3_aa: ASSVNQGGMNTEAF; clone_size: .; v_call: TRBV5-1
cdr3_aa: ASSPRALAGREQY; clone_size: .; v_call: TRBV7-9
cdr3_aa: ASSAERGGTQY; clone_size: .; v_call: TRBV6-5
cdr3_aa: ASSQDYQPQH; clone_size: .; v_call: TRBV4-2
cdr3_aa: ASLGERTENTGELF; clone_size: .; v_call: TRBV7-9
cdr3_aa: ASAGRGINEQF; clone_size: few; v_call: TRBV12-5
cdr3_aa: ASSPMLGGLTGGYT; clone_size: .; v_call: TRBV19
cdr3_aa: ASSLDRGPLYEQY; clone_size: .; v_call: TRBV7-8
cdr3_aa: ASSYTGHNSPLH; clone_size: .; v_call: TRBV11-3
cdr3_aa: ASSTTGTGDSPLH; clone_size: .; v_call: TRBV18
cdr3_aa: ATSRVRDSEAF; clone_size: few; v_call: TRBV15